Described below is a single T cell receptor beta chain sequence and its context. Its antigen is unknown. PCR employed 60 Vbeta and 13 Jbeta primers. Authors' analysis steps: A follow-up analysis tallied tens of millions of unique TCR beta chains, 9 million to 11 million shared. Data came from immunoSEQ multiplex PCR; TCRdb stores just in-frame clones and leaves some out. The V and J calls and clone size were taken over from that table, and D and trimming were inferred from the DNA. Among fewer than 200,000 clones, about four fifths were seen once, and the ten largest hold roughly 4.5%. The CDR3 is 15 residues long. The germline V gene encodes CDR1 SEHNR and CDR2 FQNEAQ (reference sequence). V lost 3 bases, J lost 5 bases, and 10 bases stayed unmatched. This record belongs to a study of cytomegalovirus exposure and HLA in healthy donors. Whole-study results and caveats: Most of the TCR beta V segments (in an earlier analysis) were productive either about 90% or about 30% of the time. Sequencing had likely introduced a cluster of highly shared sequence variants as an artifact. In a later analysis, specific HLA alleles were associated with 15,000 to 20,000 TCR beta sequences at a 0.05 false discovery rate.

This rearrangement joins TRBV7-9 to TRBJ2-7; TRBD1 agrees at 7 bases. The clonotype was recovered from a woman aged 18 to 35 in good health and CMV-seropositive. Sequencing input: PBMCs. The CDR3 coding sequence is TGTGCCAGCAGCTTGGGCCCGACAGGGCACCACGAGCAGTACTTC. This sequence encodes CASSLGPTGHHEQYF.